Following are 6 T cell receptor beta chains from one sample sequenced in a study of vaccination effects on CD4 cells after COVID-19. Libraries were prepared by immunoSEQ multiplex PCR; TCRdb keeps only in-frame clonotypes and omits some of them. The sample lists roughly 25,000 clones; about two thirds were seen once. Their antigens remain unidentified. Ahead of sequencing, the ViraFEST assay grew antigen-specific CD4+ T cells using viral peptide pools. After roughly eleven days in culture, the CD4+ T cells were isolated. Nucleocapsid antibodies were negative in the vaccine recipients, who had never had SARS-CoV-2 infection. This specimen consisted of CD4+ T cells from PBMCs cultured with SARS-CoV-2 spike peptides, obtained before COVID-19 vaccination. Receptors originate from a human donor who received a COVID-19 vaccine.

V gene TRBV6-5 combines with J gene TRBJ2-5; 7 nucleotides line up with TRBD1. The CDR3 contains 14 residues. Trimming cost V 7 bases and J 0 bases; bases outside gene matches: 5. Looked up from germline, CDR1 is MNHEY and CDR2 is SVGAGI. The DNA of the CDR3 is TGTGCCAGCAAGACAGGGTGGTACCAAGAGACCCAGTACTTC. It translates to CASKTGWYQETQYF.

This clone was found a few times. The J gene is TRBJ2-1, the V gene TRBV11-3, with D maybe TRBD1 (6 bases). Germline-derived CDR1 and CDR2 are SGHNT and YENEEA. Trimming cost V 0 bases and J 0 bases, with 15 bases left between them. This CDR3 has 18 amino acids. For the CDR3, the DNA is TGTGCCAGCAGCTTAGATCAAGGGGGTTCTAGCTCCTACAATGAGCAGTTCTTC. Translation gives CASSLDQGGSSSYNEQFF. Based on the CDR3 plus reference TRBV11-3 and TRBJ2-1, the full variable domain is EAGVVQSPRYKIIEKKQPVAFWCNPISGHNTLYWYLQNLGQGPELLIRYENEEAVDDSQLPKDRFSAERLKGVDSTLKIQPAELGDSAVYLCASSLDQGGSSSYNEQFFGPGTRLTVL.

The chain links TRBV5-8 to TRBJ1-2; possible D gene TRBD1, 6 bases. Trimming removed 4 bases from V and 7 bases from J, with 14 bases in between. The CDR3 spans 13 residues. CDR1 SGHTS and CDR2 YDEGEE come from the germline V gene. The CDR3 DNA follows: TGTGCCAGCAGCCCCACAGGGTTGGCTGGCTACACCTTC. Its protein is CASSPTGLAGYTF.

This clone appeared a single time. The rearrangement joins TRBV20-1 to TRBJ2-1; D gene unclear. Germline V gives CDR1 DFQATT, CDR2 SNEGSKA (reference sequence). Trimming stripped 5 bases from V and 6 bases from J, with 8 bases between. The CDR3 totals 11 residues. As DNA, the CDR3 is TGCAGTGCTGGCAGGATCAATGAGCAGTTCTTC. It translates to CSAGRINEQFF.

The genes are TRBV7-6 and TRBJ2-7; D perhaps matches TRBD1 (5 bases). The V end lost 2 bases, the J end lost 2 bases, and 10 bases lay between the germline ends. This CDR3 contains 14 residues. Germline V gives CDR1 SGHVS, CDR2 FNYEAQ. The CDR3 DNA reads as TGTGCCAGCAGCTTATCTGCGACAGCCTACGAGCAGTACTTC. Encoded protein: CASSLSATAYEQYF.

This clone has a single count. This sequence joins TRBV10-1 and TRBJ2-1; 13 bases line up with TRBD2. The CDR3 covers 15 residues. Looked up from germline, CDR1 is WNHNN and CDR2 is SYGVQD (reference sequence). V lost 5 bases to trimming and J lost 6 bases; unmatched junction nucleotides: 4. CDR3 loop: CASSRTSGGFNEQFF. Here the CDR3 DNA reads TGCGCCAGCAGTCGGACTAGCGGGGGTTTCAATGAGCAGTTCTTC.